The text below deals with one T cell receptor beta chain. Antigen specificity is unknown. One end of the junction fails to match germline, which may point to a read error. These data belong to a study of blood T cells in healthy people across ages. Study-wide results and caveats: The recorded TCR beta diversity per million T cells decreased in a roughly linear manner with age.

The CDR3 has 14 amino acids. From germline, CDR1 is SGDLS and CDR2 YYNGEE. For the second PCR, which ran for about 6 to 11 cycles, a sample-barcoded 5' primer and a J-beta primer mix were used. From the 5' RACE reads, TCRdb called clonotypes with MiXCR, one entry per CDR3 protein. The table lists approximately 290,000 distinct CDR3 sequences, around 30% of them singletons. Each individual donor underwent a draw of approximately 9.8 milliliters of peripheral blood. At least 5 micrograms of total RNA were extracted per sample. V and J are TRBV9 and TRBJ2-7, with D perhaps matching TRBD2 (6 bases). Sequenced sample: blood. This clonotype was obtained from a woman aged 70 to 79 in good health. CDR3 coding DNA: TGTGTCAGCAGCGTAGGTGGAGGGCGCTACGAGCAGTACTTC. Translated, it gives CVSSVGGGRYEQYF.